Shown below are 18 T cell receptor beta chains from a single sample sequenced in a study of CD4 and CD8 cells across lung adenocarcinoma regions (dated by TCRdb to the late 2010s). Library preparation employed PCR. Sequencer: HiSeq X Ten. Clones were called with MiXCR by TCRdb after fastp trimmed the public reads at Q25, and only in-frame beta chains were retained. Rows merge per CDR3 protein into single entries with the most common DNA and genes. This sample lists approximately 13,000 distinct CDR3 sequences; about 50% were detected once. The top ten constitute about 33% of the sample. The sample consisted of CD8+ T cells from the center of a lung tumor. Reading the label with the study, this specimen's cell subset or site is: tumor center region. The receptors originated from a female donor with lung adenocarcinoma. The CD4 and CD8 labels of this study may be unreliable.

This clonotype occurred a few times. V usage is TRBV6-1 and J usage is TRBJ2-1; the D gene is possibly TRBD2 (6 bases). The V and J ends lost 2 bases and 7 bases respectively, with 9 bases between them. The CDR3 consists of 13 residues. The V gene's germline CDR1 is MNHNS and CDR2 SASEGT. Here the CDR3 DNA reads TGTGCCAGCAGTGAAAGCGGGTGGAATGAGCAGTTCTTC. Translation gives CASSESGWNEQFF.

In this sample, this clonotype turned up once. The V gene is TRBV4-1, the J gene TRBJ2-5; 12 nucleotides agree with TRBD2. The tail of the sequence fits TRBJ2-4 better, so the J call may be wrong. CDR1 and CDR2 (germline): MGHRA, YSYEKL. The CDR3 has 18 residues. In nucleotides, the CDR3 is TGCGCCAGCAGCCCAATAGGACTAGCGGGGCGTGACCAAAACATTCAGTACTTC. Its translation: CASSPIGLAGRDQNIQYF.

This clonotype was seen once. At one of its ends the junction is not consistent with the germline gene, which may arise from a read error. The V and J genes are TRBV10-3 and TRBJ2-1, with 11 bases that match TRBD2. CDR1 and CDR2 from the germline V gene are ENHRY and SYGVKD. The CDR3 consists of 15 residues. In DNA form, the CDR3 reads TGTGCCATCAGATTCTCGGGGACTAGCGGAGATAAGCAGTATTTC. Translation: CAIRFSGTSGDKQYF.

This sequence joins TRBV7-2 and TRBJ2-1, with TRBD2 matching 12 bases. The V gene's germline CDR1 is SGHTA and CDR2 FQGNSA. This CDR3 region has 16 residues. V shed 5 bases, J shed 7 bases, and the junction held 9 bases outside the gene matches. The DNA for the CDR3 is TGTGCCAGCAGCCGATCTAGCGGGGGGGCCGTAAATGAGCAGTTCTTC. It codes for CASSRSSGGAVNEQFF.

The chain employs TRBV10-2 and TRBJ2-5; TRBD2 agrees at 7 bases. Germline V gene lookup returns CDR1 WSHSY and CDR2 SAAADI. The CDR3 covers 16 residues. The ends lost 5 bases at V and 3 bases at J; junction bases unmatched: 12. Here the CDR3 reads CASSLILAALEETQYF. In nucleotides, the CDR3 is TGCGCCAGCAGTCTTATCCTAGCGGCATTGGAAGAGACCCAGTACTTC.

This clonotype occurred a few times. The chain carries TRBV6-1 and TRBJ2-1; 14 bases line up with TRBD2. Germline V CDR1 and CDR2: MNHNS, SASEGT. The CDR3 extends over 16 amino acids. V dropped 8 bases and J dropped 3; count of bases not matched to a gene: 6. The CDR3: CASWGLAGESYNEQFF. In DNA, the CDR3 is TGTGCCAGCTGGGGACTAGCGGGAGAGAGCTACAATGAGCAGTTCTTC.

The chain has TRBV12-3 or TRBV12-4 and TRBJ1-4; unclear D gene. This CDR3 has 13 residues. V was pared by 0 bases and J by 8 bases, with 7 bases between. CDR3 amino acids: CASSLATREKLFF. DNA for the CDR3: TGTGCCAGCAGTTTAGCGACGAGAGAAAAACTGTTTTTT.

CDR3: CASSFSGRPETQYF. DNA for the CDR3: TGTGCCAGCAGTTTTAGCGGGAGGCCAGAGACCCAGTACTTC. The genes are TRBV27 and TRBJ2-5; 10 bases are shared with TRBD2. Germline V gives CDR1 MNHEY, CDR2 SMNVEV (reference sequence). The CDR3 has 14 residues. V lost 3 bases and J lost 4; bases outside the gene matches: 2.

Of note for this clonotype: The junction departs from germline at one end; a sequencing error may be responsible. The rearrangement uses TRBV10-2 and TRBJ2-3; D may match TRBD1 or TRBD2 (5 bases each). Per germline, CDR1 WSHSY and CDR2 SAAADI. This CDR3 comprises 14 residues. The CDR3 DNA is TGCCCCAGCACGGGGCTGAGAGAGGCAGACATTCAGTATTTC. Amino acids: CPSTGLREADIQYF.

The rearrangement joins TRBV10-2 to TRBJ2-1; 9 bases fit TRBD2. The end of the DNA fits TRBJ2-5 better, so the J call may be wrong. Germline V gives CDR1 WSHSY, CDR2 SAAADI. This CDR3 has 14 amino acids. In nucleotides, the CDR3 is TGCGCCAGCAGTGAAGCGGGAGGTCTCGAGACCCAGTACTTC. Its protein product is CASSEAGGLETQYF.

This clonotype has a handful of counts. The CDR3 protein is CSAIRDPSYNEQFF. The CDR3 region has the DNA TGCAGTGCTATCCGGGACCCGAGCTACAATGAGCAGTTCTTC. The genes are TRBV20-1 and TRBJ2-1; D assignment may be TRBD1 or TRBD2 (5 bases each). This CDR3 contains 14 residues. V shed 4 bases and J shed 3 bases, with 13 bases lying between them. Germline CDR1 reads DFQATT; CDR2 reads SNEGSKA (reference sequence).

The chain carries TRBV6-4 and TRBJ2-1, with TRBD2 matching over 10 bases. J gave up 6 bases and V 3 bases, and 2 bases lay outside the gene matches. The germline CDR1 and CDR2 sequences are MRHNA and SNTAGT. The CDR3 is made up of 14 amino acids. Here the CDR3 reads CASSEIAGGNEQFF. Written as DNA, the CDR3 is TGTGCCAGCAGTGAAATAGCGGGAGGCAATGAGCAGTTCTTC.

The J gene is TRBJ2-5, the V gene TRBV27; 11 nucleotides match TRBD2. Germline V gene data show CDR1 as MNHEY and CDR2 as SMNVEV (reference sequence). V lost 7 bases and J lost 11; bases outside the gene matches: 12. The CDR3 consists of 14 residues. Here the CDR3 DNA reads TGTGCCAGCACCGAACTAGCGGGAGTAACGGGGCAGTACTTC. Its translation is CASTELAGVTGQYF.

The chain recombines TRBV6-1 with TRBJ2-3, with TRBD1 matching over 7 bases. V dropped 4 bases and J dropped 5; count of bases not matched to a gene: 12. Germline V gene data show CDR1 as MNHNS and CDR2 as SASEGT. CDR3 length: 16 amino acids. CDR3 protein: CASSARGQRAKDTQYF. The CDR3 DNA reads TGTGCCAGCAGTGCTAGGGGGCAGCGAGCCAAAGATACGCAGTATTTT.

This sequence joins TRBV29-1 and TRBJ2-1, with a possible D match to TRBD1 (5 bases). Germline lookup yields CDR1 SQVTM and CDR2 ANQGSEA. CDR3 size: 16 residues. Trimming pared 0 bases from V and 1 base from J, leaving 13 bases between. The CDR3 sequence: CSVEDPDRQSYNEQFF. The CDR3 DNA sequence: TGCAGCGTTGAAGATCCCGACAGACAATCCTACAATGAGCAGTTCTTC.

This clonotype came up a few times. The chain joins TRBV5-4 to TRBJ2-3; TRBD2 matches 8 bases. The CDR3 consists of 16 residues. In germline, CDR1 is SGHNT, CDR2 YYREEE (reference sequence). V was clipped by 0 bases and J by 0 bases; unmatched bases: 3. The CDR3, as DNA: TGTGCCAGCAGCTTGGTCGGGGGGGGGAGCACAGATACGCAGTATTTT. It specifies CASSLVGGGSTDTQYF.

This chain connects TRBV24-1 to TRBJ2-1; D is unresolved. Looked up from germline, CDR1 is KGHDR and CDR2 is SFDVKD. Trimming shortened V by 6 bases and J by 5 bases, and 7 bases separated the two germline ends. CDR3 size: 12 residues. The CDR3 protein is CATSLGHNEQFF. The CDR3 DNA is TGTGCCACCAGTTTAGGGCACAATGAGCAGTTCTTC.

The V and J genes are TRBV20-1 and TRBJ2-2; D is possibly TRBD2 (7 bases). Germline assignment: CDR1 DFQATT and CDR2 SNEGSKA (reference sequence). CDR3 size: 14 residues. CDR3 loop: CSPRGGPNTGELFF. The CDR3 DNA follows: TGCAGCCCTAGGGGGGGGCCGAACACCGGGGAGCTGTTTTTT.